Sequencing of this TCR beta chain was carried out in a study of shared clonotypes between healthy human individuals. Study-wide context: The composition of the donors was two women and a few men aged 18 to 49.

Study results and caveats: Non-shared clonotypes showed lower generation probabilities than clonotypes common to all four donors. Shared across a handful of donors were roughly 4.8% of the naive CD4 clonotypes.

A remark on this clone: No antigen is known for it.

CD45RO-negative cells were positively selected for CCR7, leaving out terminally differentiated effector memory CD45RA+ cells. Sorted-subset replicate PCR reactions were performed with about 210 ng DNA, corresponding to roughly 30,000 T cell genomes. Assay used: immunoSEQ multiplex PCR; TCRdb lists only in-frame clones, some missing. Of roughly 890,000 clones in the sample, roughly 92% were seen once. Germline V gene lookup returns CDR1 LNHNV and CDR2 YYDKDF (reference sequence). V trimming: 2 bases; J trimming: 8 bases; junction bases outside the gene matches: 6. The CDR3 spans 15 residues. This receptor was identified in a man aged 25-45 years in good health. The chain joins TRBV15 to TRBJ2-1; 10 bases line up with TRBD2. What was sequenced was naive CD8+ T cells sorted from blood. CDR3 amino acids: CATSRRLAGVHEQFF. Here the CDR3 DNA reads TGTGCCACCAGCAGAAGACTAGCGGGCGTCCATGAGCAGTTCTTC.